This is a list of T cell receptor beta chains from one sample in a study of T cells in localized non-small cell lung cancer. Produced via immunoSEQ multiplex PCR; TCRdb's table is partial and in-frame only. The sample lists 50,000 to 75,000 clones, roughly 90% occurring once. The sample in question was peripheral blood, obtained before any cancer treatment. These receptors all stem from a man aged 40 to 70 with stage I lung adenocarcinoma. CDR3s include the opening cysteine and the closing phenylalanine or tryptophan. Fields, in order: D gene, V gene, J gene, clone size, CDR3 protein, CDR3 DNA. A D gene is named only where the DNA matches it firmly. Clone size, where shown, is once, few, many, or a class for clones that have expanded.

d_gene: TRBD1
v_gene: TRBV7-9
j_gene: TRBJ2-1
abundance: .
CDR3aa: CASSLSDRGNEQFF
CDR3nt: TGTGCCAGCAGCTTAAGTGACAGGGGCAATGAGCAGTTCTTC

d_gene: .
v_gene: TRBV5-1
j_gene: TRBJ2-2
abundance: .
CDR3aa: CASTTMGDTGELFF
CDR3nt: TGCGCCAGCACCACAATGGGTGACACCGGGGAGCTGTTTTTT

d_gene: TRBD1
v_gene: TRBV29-1
j_gene: TRBJ2-7
abundance: .
CDR3aa: CSVYSTGGANSLYEQYF
CDR3nt: TGCAGCGTCTACTCGACAGGGGGTGCGAATAGTCTCTACGAGCAGTACTTC

d_gene: .
v_gene: TRBV29-1
j_gene: TRBJ2-7
abundance: .
CDR3aa: CSVGIRYPSSYEQYF
CDR3nt: TGCAGCGTGGGGATCAGGTACCCCAGCTCCTACGAGCAGTACTTC

d_gene: TRBD2
v_gene: TRBV5-1
j_gene: TRBJ2-1
abundance: .
CDR3aa: CASNFGPGTNNEQFF
CDR3nt: TGCGCCAGCAACTTCGGTCCCGGGACTAACAATGAGCAGTTCTTC

d_gene: .
v_gene: TRBV2
j_gene: TRBJ2-1
abundance: .
CDR3aa: CASSSPPNEQFF
CDR3nt: TGTGCCAGTTCTTCCCCCCCCAATGAGCAGTTCTTC

d_gene: .
v_gene: TRBV5-4
j_gene: TRBJ2-5
abundance: .
CDR3aa: CASSYWTGETQYF
CDR3nt: TGTGCCAGCAGCTACTGGACCGGCGAGACCCAGTACTTC

d_gene: TRBD2
v_gene: TRBV4-1
j_gene: TRBJ2-3
abundance: .
CDR3aa: CASSPLLGGGPTDTQYF
CDR3nt: TGCGCCAGCAGCCCCTTACTGGGGGGAGGGCCCACAGATACGCAGTATTTT

d_gene: .
v_gene: TRBV9
j_gene: TRBJ2-1
abundance: .
CDR3aa: CASSVGSRNEQFF
CDR3nt: TGTGCCAGCAGCGTAGGCTCTCGCAATGAGCAGTTCTTC

d_gene: .
v_gene: TRBV6-5
j_gene: TRBJ2-7
abundance: .
CDR3aa: CASSYSGRTSSYEQYF
CDR3nt: TGTGCCAGCAGTTACTCCGGCAGAACCAGCTCCTACGAGCAGTACTTC

d_gene: TRBD1
v_gene: TRBV2
j_gene: TRBJ2-5
abundance: .
CDR3aa: CASSEDRGRRETQYF
CDR3nt: TGTGCCAGCAGCGAGGACAGGGGGCGCCGGGAGACCCAGTACTTC

d_gene: .
v_gene: TRBV20-1
j_gene: TRBJ2-3
abundance: once
CDR3aa: CSARERDTQYF
CDR3nt: TGCAGTGCTAGAGAGAGGGATACGCAGTATTTT

d_gene: .
v_gene: TRBV10-3
j_gene: TRBJ1-2
abundance: .
CDR3aa: CATEDSPGGYGYTF
CDR3nt: TGTGCCACGGAGGACAGCCCCGGCGGCTATGGCTACACCTTC

d_gene: TRBD2
v_gene: TRBV5-5
j_gene: TRBJ2-1
abundance: .
CDR3aa: CASSLEASGSLNEQFF
CDR3nt: TGTGCCAGCAGCTTGGAGGCTAGCGGGAGTCTAAATGAGCAGTTCTTC

d_gene: TRBD2
v_gene: TRBV11-3
j_gene: TRBJ2-7
abundance: .
CDR3aa: CASSLTSGAYEQYF
CDR3nt: TGTGCCAGCAGCTTGACTAGCGGAGCCTACGAGCAGTACTTC

d_gene: TRBD1
v_gene: TRBV7-9
j_gene: TRBJ2-7
abundance: .
CDR3aa: CASKQGAGEQYF
CDR3nt: TGTGCCAGCAAACAGGGGGCTGGCGAGCAGTACTTC

d_gene: TRBD2
v_gene: TRBV9
j_gene: TRBJ2-1
abundance: .
CDR3aa: CASSPETSGSYNEQFF
CDR3nt: TGTGCCAGCAGCCCCGAGACTAGCGGGAGCTACAATGAGCAGTTCTTC

d_gene: .
v_gene: TRBV25-1
j_gene: TRBJ2-3
abundance: .
CDR3aa: CASSEYRGNTDTQYF
CDR3nt: TGTGCCAGCAGTGAATATAGGGGCAACACAGATACGCAGTATTTT

d_gene: .
v_gene: TRBV4-2
j_gene: TRBJ2-5
abundance: .
CDR3aa: CASSQDRGGQETQYF
CDR3nt: TGTGCCAGCAGCCAAGACCGAGGAGGGCAAGAGACCCAGTACTTC

d_gene: .
v_gene: TRBV4-3
j_gene: TRBJ2-3
abundance: once
CDR3aa: CASSQEGPIPGGTDTQYF
CDR3nt: TGCGCCAGCAGCCAAGAAGGGCCTATTCCGGGCGGCACAGATACGCAGTATTTT

d_gene: TRBD1
v_gene: TRBV7-3
j_gene: TRBJ1-2
abundance: medium-sized
CDR3aa: CASSPTGGSDYGYTF
CDR3nt: TGTGCCAGCAGCCCAACAGGGGGCAGCGACTATGGCTACACCTTC

d_gene: TRBD2
v_gene: TRBV4-1
j_gene: TRBJ2-5
abundance: .
CDR3aa: CASSQEALAGWETQYF
CDR3nt: TGCGCCAGCAGCCAAGAGGCACTAGCGGGATGGGAGACCCAGTACTTC

d_gene: .
v_gene: TRBV21-1
j_gene: TRBJ2-6
abundance: .
CDR3aa: CASSKAQGAGANVLTF
CDR3nt: TGTGCCAGCAGCAAAGCGCAGGGGGCTGGGGCCAACGTCCTGACTTTC

d_gene: .
v_gene: TRBV11-2
j_gene: TRBJ1-3
abundance: .
CDR3aa: CASRMPGSGNTIYF
CDR3nt: TGTGCCAGCAGGATGCCCGGCTCTGGAAACACCATATATTTT

d_gene: .
v_gene: TRBV5-3
j_gene: TRBJ2-2
abundance: .
CDR3aa: CARSLEGELTGELFF
CDR3nt: TGTGCCAGAAGCTTGGAGGGGGAGCTCACCGGGGAGCTGTTTTTT

d_gene: .
v_gene: TRBV19
j_gene: TRBJ2-6
abundance: .
CDR3aa: CASSTGARGNGANVLTF
CDR3nt: TGTGCCAGTAGTACCGGGGCGCGAGGGAATGGGGCCAACGTCCTGACTTTC

d_gene: TRBD2
v_gene: TRBV19
j_gene: TRBJ2-4
abundance: .
CDR3aa: CASSIEHGASGPEGNIQYF
CDR3nt: TGTGCCAGTAGTATAGAACACGGGGCTAGCGGCCCCGAGGGAAACATTCAGTACTTC

d_gene: .
v_gene: TRBV10-3
j_gene: TRBJ2-2
abundance: .
CDR3aa: CAIIAANTGELFF
CDR3nt: TGTGCCATCATAGCAGCGAACACCGGGGAGCTGTTTTTT

d_gene: TRBD2
v_gene: TRBV14
j_gene: TRBJ2-1
abundance: .
CDR3aa: CASSQTGGSSINEQFF
CDR3nt: TGTGCCAGCAGCCAGACGGGGGGTTCTTCGATCAATGAGCAGTTCTTC

d_gene: .
v_gene: TRBV6-5
j_gene: TRBJ1-4
abundance: .
CDR3aa: CASSYSRNEKLFF
CDR3nt: TGTGCCAGCAGTTACTCGAGGAATGAAAAACTGTTTTTT

d_gene: .
v_gene: TRBV10-3
j_gene: TRBJ2-3
abundance: .
CDR3aa: CAIKGGSSTDTQYF
CDR3nt: TGTGCCATCAAAGGGGGTAGTTCGACAGATACGCAGTATTTT